This T cell receptor beta chain was observed in a study of T cell changes during pregnancy in multiple sclerosis. CDR1 is MRHNA, CDR2 SNTAGT, per germline. Trimming took off 2 bases at V and 0 bases at J, with 9 bases between the two ends. This CDR3 has 15 amino acids. Profiled with immunoSEQ multiplex PCR; TCRdb holds only in-frame clones, not every one. This repertoire shows some 12,000 clones, approximately 86% found once; its top ten account for under 15%. This chain connects TRBV6-4 to TRBJ2-3; D is unclear. Sequencing used CD8+ T cells from peripheral blood mononuclear cells, obtained in the second trimester of pregnancy. This clonotype originated in a female donor in good health, enrolled as a control in a pregnancy study. The CDR3 protein is CASSDMASSTDTQYF. In nucleotides, the CDR3 is TGTGCCAGCAGTGACATGGCTTCTAGCACAGATACGCAGTATTTT.